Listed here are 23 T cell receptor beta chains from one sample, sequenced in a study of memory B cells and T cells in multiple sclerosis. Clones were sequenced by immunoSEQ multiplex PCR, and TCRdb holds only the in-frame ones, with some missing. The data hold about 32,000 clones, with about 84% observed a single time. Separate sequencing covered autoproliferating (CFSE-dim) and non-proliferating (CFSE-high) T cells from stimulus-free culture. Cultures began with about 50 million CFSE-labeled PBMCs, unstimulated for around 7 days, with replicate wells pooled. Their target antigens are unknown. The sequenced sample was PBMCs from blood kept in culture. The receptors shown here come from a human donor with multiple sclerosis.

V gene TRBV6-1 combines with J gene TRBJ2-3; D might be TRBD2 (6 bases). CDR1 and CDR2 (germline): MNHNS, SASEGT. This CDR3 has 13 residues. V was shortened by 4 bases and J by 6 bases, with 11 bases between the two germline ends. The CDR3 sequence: CASSVRGWDTQYF. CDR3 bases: TGTGCCAGCAGTGTACGGGGGTGGGATACGCAGTATTTT.

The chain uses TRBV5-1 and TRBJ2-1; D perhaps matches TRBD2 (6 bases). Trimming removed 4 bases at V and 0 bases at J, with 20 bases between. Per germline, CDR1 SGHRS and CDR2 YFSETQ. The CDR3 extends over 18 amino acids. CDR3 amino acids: CASSILSIADNSYNEQFF. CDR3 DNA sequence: TGCGCCAGCAGCATCCTTTCCATAGCGGATAACTCCTACAATGAGCAGTTCTTC.

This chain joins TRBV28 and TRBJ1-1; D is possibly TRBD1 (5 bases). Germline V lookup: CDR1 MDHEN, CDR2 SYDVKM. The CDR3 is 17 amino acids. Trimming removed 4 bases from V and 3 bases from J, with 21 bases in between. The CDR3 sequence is CASSSTAGGLSDTEAFF. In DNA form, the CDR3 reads TGTGCCAGCAGTTCGACCGCCGGGGGACTATCGGACACTGAAGCTTTCTTT.

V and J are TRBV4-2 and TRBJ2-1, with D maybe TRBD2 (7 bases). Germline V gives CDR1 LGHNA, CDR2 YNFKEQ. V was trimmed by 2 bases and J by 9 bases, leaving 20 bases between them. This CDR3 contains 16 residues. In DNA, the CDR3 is TGTGCCAGCAGCCAACCTACGGGGGCGGGAGACTTTGAGCAGTTCTTC. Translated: CASSQPTGAGDFEQFF.

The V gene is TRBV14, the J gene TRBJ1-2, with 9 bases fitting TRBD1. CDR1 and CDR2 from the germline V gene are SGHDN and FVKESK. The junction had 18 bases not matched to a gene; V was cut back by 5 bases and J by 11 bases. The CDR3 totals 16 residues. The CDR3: CASSKGPGQGLTGYTF. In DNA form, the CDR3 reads TGTGCCAGCAGCAAGGGGCCGGGACAGGGTTTGACCGGATACACCTTC.

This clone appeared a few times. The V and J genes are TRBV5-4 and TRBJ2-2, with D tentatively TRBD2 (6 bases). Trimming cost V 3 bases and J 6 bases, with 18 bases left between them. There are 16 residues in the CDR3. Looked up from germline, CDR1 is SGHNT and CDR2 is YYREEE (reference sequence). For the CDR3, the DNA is TGTGCCAGCAGCTGGACAAGACTAGATAGAGCCGGGGAGCTGTTTTTT. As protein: CASSWTRLDRAGELFF.

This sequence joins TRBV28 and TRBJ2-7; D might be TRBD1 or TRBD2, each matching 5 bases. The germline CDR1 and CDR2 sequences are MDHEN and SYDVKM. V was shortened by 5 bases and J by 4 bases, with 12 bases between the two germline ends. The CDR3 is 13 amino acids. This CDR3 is CASSRDLFYEQYF. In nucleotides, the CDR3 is TGTGCCAGCAGTAGGGACCTATTTTACGAGCAGTACTTC.

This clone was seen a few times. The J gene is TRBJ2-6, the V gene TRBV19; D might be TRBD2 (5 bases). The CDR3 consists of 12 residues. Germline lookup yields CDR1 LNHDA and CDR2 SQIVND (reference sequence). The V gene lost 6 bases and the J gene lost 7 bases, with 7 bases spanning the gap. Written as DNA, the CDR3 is TGTGCCAGTAGAGGAGGAGCCAACGTCCTGACTTTC. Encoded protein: CASRGGANVLTF.

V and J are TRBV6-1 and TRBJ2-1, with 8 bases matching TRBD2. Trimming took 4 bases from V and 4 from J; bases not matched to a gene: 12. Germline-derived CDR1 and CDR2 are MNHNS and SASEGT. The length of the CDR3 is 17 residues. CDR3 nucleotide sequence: TGTGCCAGCAGTGTCGAACAAAGCGGGGGCTCTTACAATGAGCAGTTCTTC. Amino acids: CASSVEQSGGSYNEQFF.

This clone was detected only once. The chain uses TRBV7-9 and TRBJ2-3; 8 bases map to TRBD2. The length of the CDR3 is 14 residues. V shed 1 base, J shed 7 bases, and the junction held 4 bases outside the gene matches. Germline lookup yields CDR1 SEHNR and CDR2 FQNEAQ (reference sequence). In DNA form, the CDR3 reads TGTGCCAGCAGCTTAGGGCTAGCGGGCCATACGCAGTATTTT. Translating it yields CASSLGLAGHTQYF. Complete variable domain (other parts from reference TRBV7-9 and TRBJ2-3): DTGVSQNPRHKITKRGQNVTFRCDPISEHNRLYWYRQTLGQGPEFLTYFQNEAQLEKSRLLSDRFSAERPKGSFSTLEIQRTEQGDSAMYLCASSLGLAGHTQYFGPGTRLTVL.

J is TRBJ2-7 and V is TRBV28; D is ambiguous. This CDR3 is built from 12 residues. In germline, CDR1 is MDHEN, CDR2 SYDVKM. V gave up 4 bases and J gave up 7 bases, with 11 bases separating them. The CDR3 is CASSSPGREQYF. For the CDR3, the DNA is TGTGCCAGCAGTTCACCCGGGCGGGAGCAGTACTTC. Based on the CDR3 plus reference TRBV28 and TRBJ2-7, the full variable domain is DVKVTQSSRYLVKRTGEKVFLECVQDMDHENMFWYRQDPGLGLRLIYFSYDVKMKEKGDIPEGYSVSREKKERFSLILESASTNQTSMYLCASSSPGREQYFGPGTRLTVT.

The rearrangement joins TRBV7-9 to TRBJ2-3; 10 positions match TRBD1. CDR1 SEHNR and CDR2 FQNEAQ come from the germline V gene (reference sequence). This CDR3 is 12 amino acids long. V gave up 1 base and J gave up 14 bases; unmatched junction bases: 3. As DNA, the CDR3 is TGTGCCAGCAGCTTAGGGGACAGGGGTGGGTATTTT. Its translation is CASSLGDRGGYF. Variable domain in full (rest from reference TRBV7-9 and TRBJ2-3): DTGVSQNPRHKITKRGQNVTFRCDPISEHNRLYWYRQTLGQGPEFLTYFQNEAQLEKSRLLSDRFSAERPKGSFSTLEIQRTEQGDSAMYLCASSLGDRGGYFGPGTRLTVL.

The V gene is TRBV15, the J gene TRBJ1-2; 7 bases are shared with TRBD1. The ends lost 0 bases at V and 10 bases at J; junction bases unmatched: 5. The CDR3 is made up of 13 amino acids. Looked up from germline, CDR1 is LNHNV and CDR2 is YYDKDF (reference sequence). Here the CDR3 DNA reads TGTGCCACCAGCAGAGATCCCGGGACAGCCTACACCTTC. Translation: CATSRDPGTAYTF.

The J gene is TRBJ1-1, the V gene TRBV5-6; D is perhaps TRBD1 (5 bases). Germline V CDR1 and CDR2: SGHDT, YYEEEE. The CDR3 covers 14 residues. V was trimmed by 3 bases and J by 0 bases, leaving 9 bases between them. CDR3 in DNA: TGTGCCAGCAGCTGGGACGTATTGAACACTGAAGCTTTCTTT. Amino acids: CASSWDVLNTEAFF.

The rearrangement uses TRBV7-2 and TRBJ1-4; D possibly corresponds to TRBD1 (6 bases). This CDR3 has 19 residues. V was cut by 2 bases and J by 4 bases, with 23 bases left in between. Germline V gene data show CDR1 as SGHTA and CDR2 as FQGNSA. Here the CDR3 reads CASSLFPTGARSNNEKLFF. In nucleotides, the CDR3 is TGTGCCAGCAGCTTATTCCCGACAGGTGCCCGGAGTAATAATGAAAAACTGTTTTTT.

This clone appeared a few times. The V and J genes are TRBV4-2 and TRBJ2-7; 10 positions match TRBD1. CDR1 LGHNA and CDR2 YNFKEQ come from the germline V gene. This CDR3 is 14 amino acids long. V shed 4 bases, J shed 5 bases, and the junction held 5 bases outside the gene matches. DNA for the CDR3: TGTGCCAGCAGCCTGGGACAGGGGCTGCACGAGCAGTACTTC. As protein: CASSLGQGLHEQYF.

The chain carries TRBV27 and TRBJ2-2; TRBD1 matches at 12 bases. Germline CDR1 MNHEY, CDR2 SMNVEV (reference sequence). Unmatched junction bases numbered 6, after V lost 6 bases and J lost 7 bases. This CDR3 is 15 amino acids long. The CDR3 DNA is TGTGCCAGCAGACCGGGACAGGGGGCGATCGGGGAGCTGTTTTTT. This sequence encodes CASRPGQGAIGELFF.

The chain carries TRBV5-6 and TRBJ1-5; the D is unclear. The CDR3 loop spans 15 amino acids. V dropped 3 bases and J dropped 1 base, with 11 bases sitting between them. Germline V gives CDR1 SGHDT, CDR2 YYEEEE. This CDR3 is CASSSMVQSNQPQHF. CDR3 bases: TGTGCCAGCAGCTCCATGGTACAGAGCAATCAGCCCCAGCATTTT.

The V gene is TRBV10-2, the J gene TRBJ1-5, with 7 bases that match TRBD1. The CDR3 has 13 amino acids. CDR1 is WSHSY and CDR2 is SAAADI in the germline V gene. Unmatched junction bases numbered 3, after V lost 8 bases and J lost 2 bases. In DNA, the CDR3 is TGCGCCAGCTGTCAGGGGGGCAATCAGCCCCAGCATTTT. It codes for CASCQGGNQPQHF.

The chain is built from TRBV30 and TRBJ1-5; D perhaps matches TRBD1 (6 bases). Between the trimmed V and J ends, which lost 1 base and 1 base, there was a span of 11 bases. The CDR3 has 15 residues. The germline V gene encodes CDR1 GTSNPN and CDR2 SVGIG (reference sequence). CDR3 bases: TGTGCCTGGAGTGGACAGGAGAAGAGCAATCAGCCCCAGCATTTT. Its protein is CAWSGQEKSNQPQHF.

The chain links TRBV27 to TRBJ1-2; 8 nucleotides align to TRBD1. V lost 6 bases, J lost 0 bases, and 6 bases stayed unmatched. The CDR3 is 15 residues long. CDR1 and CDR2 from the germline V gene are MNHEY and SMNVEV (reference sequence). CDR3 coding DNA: TGTGCCAGCAGACTACGGACAGGGACTAACTATGGCTACACCTTC. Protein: CASRLRTGTNYGYTF.

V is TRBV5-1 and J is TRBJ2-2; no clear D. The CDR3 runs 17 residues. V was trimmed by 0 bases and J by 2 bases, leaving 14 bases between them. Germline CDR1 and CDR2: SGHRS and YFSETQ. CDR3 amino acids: CASSLALAVKNTGELFF. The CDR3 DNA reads TGCGCCAGCAGCTTGGCCTTGGCGGTAAAAAACACCGGGGAGCTGTTTTTT.

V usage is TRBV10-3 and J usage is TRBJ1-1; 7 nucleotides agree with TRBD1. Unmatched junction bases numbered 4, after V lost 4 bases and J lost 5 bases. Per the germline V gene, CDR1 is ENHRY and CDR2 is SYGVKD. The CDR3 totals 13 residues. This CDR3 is CAISGTGETEAFF. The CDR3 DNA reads TGTGCCATCAGTGGGACAGGCGAAACTGAAGCTTTCTTT.